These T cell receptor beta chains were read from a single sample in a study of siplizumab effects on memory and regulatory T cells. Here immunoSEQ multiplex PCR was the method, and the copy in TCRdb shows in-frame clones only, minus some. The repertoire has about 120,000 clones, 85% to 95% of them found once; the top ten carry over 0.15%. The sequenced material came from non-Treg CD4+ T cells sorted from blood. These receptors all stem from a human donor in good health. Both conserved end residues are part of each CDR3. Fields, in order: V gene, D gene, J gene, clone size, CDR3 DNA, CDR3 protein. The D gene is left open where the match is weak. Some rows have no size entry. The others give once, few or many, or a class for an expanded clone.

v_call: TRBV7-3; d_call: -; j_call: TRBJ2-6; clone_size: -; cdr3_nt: TGTGCCAGCAGCTTAGGGAGTGCAGGGATGTCTGGGGCCAACGTCCTGACTTTC; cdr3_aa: CASSLGSAGMSGANVLTF
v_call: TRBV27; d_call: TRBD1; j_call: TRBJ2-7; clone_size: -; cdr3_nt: TGTGCCAGCAGTAACAGGGGCGCCTACGAGCAGTACTTC; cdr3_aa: CASSNRGAYEQYF
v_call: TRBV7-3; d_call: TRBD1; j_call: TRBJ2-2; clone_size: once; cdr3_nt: TGTGCCAGCAGCTCAACCCGGGACAGGGTCACCGGGGAGCTGTTTTTT; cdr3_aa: CASSSTRDRVTGELFF
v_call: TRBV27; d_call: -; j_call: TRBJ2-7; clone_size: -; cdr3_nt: TGTGCCAGCAGTTTATCACGCGGGGTAGGCTACGAGCAGTACTTC; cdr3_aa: CASSLSRGVGYEQYF
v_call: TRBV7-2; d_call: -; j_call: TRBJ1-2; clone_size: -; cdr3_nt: TGTGCCAGCAGCTTACTCCCAGGGCCAGGCTACACCTTC; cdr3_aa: CASSLLPGPGYTF
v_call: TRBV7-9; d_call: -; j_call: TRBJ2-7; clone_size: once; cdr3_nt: TGTGCCAGCAGCTTATCGGGACACAACCTCTACGAGCAGTACTTC; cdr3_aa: CASSLSGHNLYEQYF
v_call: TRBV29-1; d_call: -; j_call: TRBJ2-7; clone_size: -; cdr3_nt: TGCAGCGTTGACCGGGACGGCACCTACGAGCAGTACTTC; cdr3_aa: CSVDRDGTYEQYF
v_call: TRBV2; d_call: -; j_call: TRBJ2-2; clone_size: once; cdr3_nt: TGTGCCAGCAGGCTTTTAGGGCCCACCGGGGAGCTGTTTTTT; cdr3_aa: CASRLLGPTGELFF
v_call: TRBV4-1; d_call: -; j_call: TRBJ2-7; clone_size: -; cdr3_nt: TGCGCCAGCAGCCAAGCTGCAGCCTCAACCTACGAGCAGTACTTC; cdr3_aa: CASSQAAASTYEQYF
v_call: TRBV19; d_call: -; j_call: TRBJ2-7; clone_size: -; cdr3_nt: TGTGCCAGTAGTATCCAACACCCTGGGTACGAGCAGTACTTC; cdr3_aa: CASSIQHPGYEQYF
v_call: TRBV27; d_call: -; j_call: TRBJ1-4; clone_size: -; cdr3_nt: TGTGCCAGCAGTTTATGGGGGGCAGGGCTTAATGAAAAACTGTTTTTT; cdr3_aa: CASSLWGAGLNEKLFF
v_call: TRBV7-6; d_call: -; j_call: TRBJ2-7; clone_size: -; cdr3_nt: TGTGCCAGCAGCCCTAGAATAGGGAGCTTATACGAGCAGTACTTC; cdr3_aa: CASSPRIGSLYEQYF